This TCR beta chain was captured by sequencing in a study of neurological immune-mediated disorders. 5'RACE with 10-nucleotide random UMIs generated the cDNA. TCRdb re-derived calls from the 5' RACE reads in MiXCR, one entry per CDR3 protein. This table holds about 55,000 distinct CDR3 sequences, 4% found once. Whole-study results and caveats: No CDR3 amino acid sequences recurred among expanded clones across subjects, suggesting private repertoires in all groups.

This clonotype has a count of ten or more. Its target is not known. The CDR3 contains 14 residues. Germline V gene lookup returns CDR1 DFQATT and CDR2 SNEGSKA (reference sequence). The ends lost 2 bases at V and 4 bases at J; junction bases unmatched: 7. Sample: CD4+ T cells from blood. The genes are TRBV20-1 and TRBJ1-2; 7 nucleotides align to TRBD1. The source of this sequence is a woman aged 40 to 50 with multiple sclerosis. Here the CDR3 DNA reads TGCAGTGCTAGACGGGACAGTGGAGGCTATGGCTACACCTTC. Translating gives CSARRDSGGYGYTF.